Below are 17 T cell receptor beta chains sequenced from a single sample in a study of cytomegalovirus exposure and HLA in healthy donors (dated by TCRdb to 2015 to 2018). The library was generated by the immunoSEQ multiplex PCR assay. The table comes from immuneACCESS by way of TCRdb, which keeps in-frame sequences with V and J called. Part of the clones is missing from these tables; in studies checked, under half for an unresolved V gene and the rest for unknown reasons. The sample table shows more than 95,000 clones, and approximately 90% are seen once. The ten largest account for about 1.9% of the sample. The specimen was PBMCs. The source is a woman under 30 in good health and CMV-seronegative.

This sequence joins TRBV7-9 and TRBJ2-3; D is ambiguous. The CDR3 length is 14 residues. Per the germline V gene, CDR1 is SEHNR and CDR2 is FQNEAQ (reference sequence). Trimming took 1 base from V and 4 from J, leaving 9 bases between them. The CDR3 DNA reads as TGTGCCAGCAGCTTAGTGGCCTCATCAGATACGCAGTATTTT. It yields the protein CASSLVASSDTQYF.

This chain links TRBV5-1 with TRBJ2-5, with 7 bases matching TRBD1. The CDR3 runs 14 residues. Trimming at V came to 4 bases and at J to 2 bases, leaving 5 bases not matched to a gene. Germline-derived CDR1 and CDR2 are SGHRS and YFSETQ. DNA for the CDR3: TGCGCCAGCAGCCCCGGGACAGCACAAGAGACCCAGTACTTC. Translated: CASSPGTAQETQYF.

The V gene is TRBV7-3, the J gene TRBJ2-3; 8 bases fit TRBD2. The CDR3 has 13 residues. The J segment lost 15 bases and the V segment lost 2 bases, leaving 10 bases of the junction unmatched. Germline-derived CDR1 and CDR2 are SGHTA and FQGTGA. CDR3 DNA: TGTGCCAGCAGCTTATACAAGCGGGAGCAATTATATTTT. Protein sequence: CASSLYKREQLYF.

The V and J genes are TRBV2 and TRBJ1-2; 8 bases align to TRBD1. The trim removed 6 bases at V and 3 bases at J, leaving 12 bases unmatched. Germline V gives CDR1 SNHLY, CDR2 FYNNEI. The CDR3 contains 16 residues. The CDR3 region is CASSGGGQGLYYGYTF. The DNA for the CDR3 is TGTGCCAGCAGCGGAGGAGGACAGGGCCTATACTATGGCTACACCTTC.

CDR3 amino acids: CARDRETGTSENTGELFF. CDR3 nucleotide sequence: TGTGCCAGGGACAGAGAGACCGGGACTAGCGAGAACACCGGGGAGCTGTTTTTT. The chain uses TRBV7-3 and TRBJ2-2, with 10 nucleotides matching TRBD2. The V gene end was trimmed by 9 bases and the J gene end by 1 base; junction bases not matched to a gene: 14. CDR3 length equals 18 residues. CDR1 SGHTA and CDR2 FQGTGA come from the germline V gene.

The count of this clone is one. The V and J genes are TRBV19 and TRBJ1-2, with TRBD1 matching over 8 bases. CDR3 length equals 15 residues. Germline trimming cut 4 bases from V and 3 bases from J; bases unmatched to any gene: 7. Looked up from germline, CDR1 is LNHDA and CDR2 is SQIVND (reference sequence). CDR3 amino acids: CASSSPGTGDYGYTF. CDR3 DNA sequence: TGTGCCAGTAGTAGCCCGGGGACAGGTGACTATGGCTACACCTTC.

J is TRBJ2-1 and V is TRBV27; TRBD1 matches at 10 bases. With V trimmed by 4 bases and J by 12 bases, 9 bases remained unmatched. The germline gives CDR1 MNHEY, CDR2 SMNVEV (reference sequence). This CDR3 is built from 14 residues. CDR3 nucleotide sequence: TGTGCCAGCAGTTCCCTGGGGACAGGGGCAAGGCAGTTCTTC. Encoded protein: CASSSLGTGARQFF.

This clone appeared once. The chain combines TRBV11-2 with TRBJ2-7; 13 positions agree with TRBD2. This CDR3 is built from 17 residues. Looked up from germline, CDR1 is SGHAT and CDR2 is FQNNGV. J lost 2 bases, V lost 3 bases, and 7 bases had no gene match. In nucleotides, the CDR3 is TGTGCCAGCAGCTTGATAACTAGCGGGAGGGGTCCCTACGAGCAGTACTTC. Residues: CASSLITSGRGPYEQYF.

This sequence joins TRBV28 and TRBJ1-2; D remains ambiguous. The germline V gene encodes CDR1 MDHEN and CDR2 SYDVKM. The CDR3 is made up of 15 amino acids. V gave up 5 bases and J gave up 0 bases, with 13 bases separating them. The CDR3 sequence: CASSRTPDPNYGYTF. For the CDR3, the DNA is TGTGCCAGCAGTCGTACGCCAGATCCTAACTATGGCTACACCTTC.

This clone was recorded once. J is TRBJ2-5 and V is TRBV10-1; tentative D call: TRBD1 (5 bases). V was shortened by 4 bases and J by 1 base, with 7 bases between the two germline ends. Germline CDR1 reads WNHNN; CDR2 reads SYGVQD (reference sequence). This CDR3 comprises 13 residues. The CDR3 spells CASSGGLQETQYF. The CDR3 DNA reads TGCGCCAGCAGTGGGGGCCTCCAAGAGACCCAGTACTTC.

The CDR3 reads CAWSVRENTEAFF. For the CDR3, the DNA is TGTGCCTGGAGTGTACGGGAGAACACTGAAGCTTTCTTT. This rearrangement joins TRBV30 to TRBJ1-1, with D uncertain. The germline CDR1 and CDR2 sequences are GTSNPN and SVGIG (reference sequence). The CDR3 consists of 13 residues. V was shortened by 0 bases and J by 1 base, with 6 bases between the two germline ends.

The chain is built from TRBV5-4 and TRBJ2-1, with TRBD2 matching over 9 bases. Germline trimming cut 4 bases from V and 4 bases from J; bases unmatched to any gene: 9. The CDR3 is made up of 16 amino acids. Germline CDR1 SGHNT, CDR2 YYREEE (reference sequence). CDR3 in amino acids: CASSPRLSGGYNEQFF. CDR3 in DNA: TGTGCCAGCAGCCCCCGACTTAGCGGGGGTTACAATGAGCAGTTCTTC. The full variable domain, its missing parts supplied by reference TRBV5-4 and TRBJ2-1, is ETGVTQSPTHLIKTRGQQVTLRCSSQSGHNTVSWYQQALGQGPQFIFQYYREEENGRGNFPPRFSGLQFPNYSSELNVNALELDDSALYLCASSPRLSGGYNEQFFGPGTRLTVL.

This clone came up a few times. The chain combines TRBV29-1 with TRBJ1-2, with D hard to call. The CDR3 runs to 11 residues. Trimming removed 2 bases at V and 6 bases at J, with 7 bases between. Germline V lookup: CDR1 SQVTM, CDR2 ANQGSEA. The CDR3 nucleotides are TGCAGCGTTGAATTCGGGGATGGCTACACCTTC. This sequence encodes CSVEFGDGYTF.

The chain couples TRBV2 to TRBJ2-1; weak D call: TRBD1 (6 bases). CDR1 SNHLY and CDR2 FYNNEI come from the germline V gene. V lost 7 bases and J lost 0, with 13 bases in between. The CDR3 has 15 residues. CDR3 bases: TGTGCCAGCAAAATTGGACAGAGCTCCTACAATGAGCAGTTCTTC. Its protein is CASKIGQSSYNEQFF.

The V and J genes are TRBV19 and TRBJ1-5; 9 positions agree with TRBD1. From germline, CDR1 is LNHDA and CDR2 SQIVND (reference sequence). With V trimmed by 5 bases and J by 5 bases, 4 bases remained unmatched. This CDR3 is built from 14 residues. As DNA, the CDR3 is TGTGCCAGTAGTGAGACAGGGGGAGATCAGCCCCAGCATTTT. Translating gives CASSETGGDQPQHF.

The V and J genes are TRBV30 and TRBJ2-2; the D is unclear. This CDR3 region has 12 residues. The V gene lost 4 bases and the J gene lost 4 bases, with 7 bases spanning the gap. CDR1 and CDR2 (germline): GTSNPN, SVGIG (reference sequence). CDR3: CAWTVSTGELFF. CDR3 nucleotides: TGTGCCTGGACAGTATCCACCGGGGAGCTGTTTTTT.

The V and J genes are TRBV25-1 and TRBJ2-5; D is perhaps TRBD2 (7 bases). The DNA end lines up better with TRBJ2-7; the J call may be wrong. This CDR3 has 15 residues. Germline V gives CDR1 MGHDK, CDR2 SYGVNS. DNA for the CDR3: TGTGCCAGCAGTGAACTAGGGGGAGGGCCGAGCGAGCAGTACTTC. It codes for CASSELGGGPSEQYF.